These 2 T cell receptor beta chains were sequenced from one sample in a study of blood T cell repertoires in COVID-19. This table comes from immunoSEQ multiplex PCR, and its TCRdb copy is limited to in-frame clones, with some not included. The sample carries some 250,000 clones, 75% to 90% recorded once. Input material: PBMCs or T cells enriched from blood (not recorded which). The receptors shown here come from a woman aged 40 to 49 with acute COVID-19.

The chain is built from TRBV11-1 and TRBJ2-7; 7 nucleotides match TRBD2. The ends lost 5 bases at V and 0 bases at J; junction bases unmatched: 4. The CDR3 has 14 amino acids. From germline, CDR1 is SGHAT and CDR2 FQDESV (reference sequence). DNA of the CDR3: TGTGCCAGCAGCCGGAAGCGGGACTCCTACGAGCAGTACTTC. It specifies CASSRKRDSYEQYF. The full variable domain, in which reference TRBV11-1 and TRBJ2-7 provide the parts outside the CDR3, is EAEVAQSPRYKITEKSQAVAFWCDPISGHATLYWYRQILGQGPELLVQFQDESVVDDSQLPKDRFSAERLKGVDSTLKIQPAELGDSAMYLCASSRKRDSYEQYFGPGTRLTVT.

The gene calls are TRBV29-1 and TRBJ2-7; 9 bases line up with TRBD1. CDR3 length: 13 amino acids. CDR1 and CDR2 (germline): SQVTM, ANQGSEA. V lost 7 bases, J lost 3 bases, and 7 bases stayed unmatched. CDR3 DNA sequence: TGCAGCGCCTCGAGGACAGGGGTCTACGAGCAGTACTTC. This sequence encodes CSASRTGVYEQYF.